These 25 T cell receptor beta chains came from one sample sequenced in a study of blood T cell repertoires in COVID-19. Generated by immunoSEQ multiplex PCR, the TCRdb table keeps only in-frame clones and is missing some. There are approximately 28,000 clones in the sample; 90% to 95% occur only once, and roughly 0.8% lies in the top ten. Sequenced: peripheral blood. These receptors were obtained from a woman between 65 and 79 years old with COVID-19, enrolled during active disease.

This sequence joins TRBV4-1 and TRBJ2-1; tentative D call: TRBD2 (6 bases). Trimming pared 1 base from V and 7 bases from J, leaving 14 bases between. CDR1 and CDR2 from the germline V gene are MGHRA and YSYEKL. The CDR3 contains 15 residues. The CDR3 sequence: CASSQVGSSWNEQFF. The CDR3 DNA reads as TGCGCCAGCAGCCAAGTCGGGAGTTCGTGGAATGAGCAGTTCTTC.

The rearrangement uses TRBV6-2 or TRBV6-3 and TRBJ2-7, with D possibly matching TRBD2 (6 bases). The CDR3 loop spans 14 amino acids. CDR1 MNHEY and CDR2 SVGEGT come from the germline V gene. Between the trimmed V and J ends, which lost 5 bases and 2 bases, there was a span of 13 bases. The CDR3 is CASSSGGFTYEQYF. CDR3 nucleotides: TGTGCCAGCAGTAGTGGGGGGTTCACCTACGAGCAGTACTTC.

The chain carries TRBV7-9 and TRBJ2-1; 7 nucleotides match TRBD2. This CDR3 contains 19 residues. CDR1 and CDR2 from the germline V gene are SEHNR and FQNEAQ (reference sequence). With 1 base clipped from V and 3 bases from J, the junction kept 15 bases outside the gene matches. The CDR3 DNA reads TGTGCCAGCAGCTTAGGTTTTGGGAAGACTAGCCGAGACTACAATGAGCAGTTCTTC. Its protein product is CASSLGFGKTSRDYNEQFF.

The chain uses TRBV19 and TRBJ1-2; 9 nucleotides line up with TRBD1. With 5 bases clipped from V and 6 bases from J, the junction kept 13 bases outside the gene matches. The CDR3 runs to 16 residues. The germline V gene has CDR1 LNHDA and CDR2 SQIVND (reference sequence). The CDR3 DNA is TGTGCCAGTAGTTCCCCGGACAGGGGCCGTTGGGATGGCTACACCTTC. Amino acid sequence: CASSSPDRGRWDGYTF.

The count of this clone is one. The chain recombines TRBV11-2 with TRBJ2-5, with 15 bases that match TRBD2. V dropped 1 base and J dropped 4; count of bases not matched to a gene: 4. CDR3 size: 17 residues. The germline V gene encodes CDR1 SGHAT and CDR2 FQNNGV. The CDR3 loop reads CASSLGTSGRVLETQYF. CDR3 sequence (DNA): TGTGCCAGCAGCTTAGGGACTAGCGGGAGGGTGTTAGAGACCCAGTACTTC.

This clone was counted a single time. V is TRBV20-1 and J is TRBJ1-5; 7 bases are shared with TRBD1. The CDR3 extends over 16 amino acids. Trimming removed 3 bases from V and 0 bases from J; junction bases left unmatched: 8. The germline V gene encodes CDR1 DFQATT and CDR2 SNEGSKA (reference sequence). CDR3 in amino acids: CSASTPGGYSNQPQHF. The CDR3 DNA follows: TGCAGTGCTAGTACACCAGGGGGATATAGCAATCAGCCCCAGCATTTT.

This sequence joins TRBV4-1 and TRBJ1-3; no definite D call. Germline CDR1 is MGHRA and CDR2 is YSYEKL. Trimming pared 4 bases from V and 2 bases from J, leaving 9 bases between. The CDR3 runs to 14 residues. The CDR3 nucleotides read TGCGCCAGCAGCCGGTACGAGACTGGAAACACCATATATTTT. It translates to CASSRYETGNTIYF.

This rearrangement joins TRBV29-1 to TRBJ2-3, with D maybe TRBD2 (5 bases). Germline V gene data show CDR1 as SQVTM and CDR2 as ANQGSEA. This CDR3 comprises 14 residues. V lost 3 bases and J 0 bases, leaving 10 bases between the germline ends. The CDR3 nucleotides read TGCAGCGTTGATACTAGGCTAAGCACAGATACGCAGTATTTT. This sequence encodes CSVDTRLSTDTQYF.

The CDR3 loop reads CASSFGGANYGYTF. CDR3 sequence (DNA): TGCGCCAGCAGCTTCGGAGGTGCGAACTATGGCTACACCTTC. This chain connects TRBV5-1 to TRBJ1-2; D gene unclear. Germline CDR1 reads SGHRS; CDR2 reads YFSETQ. The CDR3 has 14 residues. V gave up 2 bases and J gave up 2 bases, with 10 bases separating them.

In regard to this clone: The same CDR3 is also encoded by other DNA sequences in this sample. This chain uses TRBV5-1 with TRBJ1-1, with D uncertain. CDR3 length: 13 residues. V shed 0 bases and J shed 1 base, with 4 bases lying between them. CDR1 is SGHRS, CDR2 YFSETQ, per germline. The DNA of the CDR3 is TGCGCCAGCAGCTTGGGAGGGAACACTGAAGCTTTCTTT. Its translation is CASSLGGNTEAFF.

The chain couples TRBV19 to TRBJ2-3, with 10 bases lining up with TRBD2. Trimming at V came to 7 bases and at J to 1 base, leaving 2 bases not matched to a gene. CDR1 is LNHDA and CDR2 is SQIVND in the germline V gene (reference sequence). This CDR3 contains 14 residues. Here the CDR3 DNA reads TGTGCCAGTAACGGACTAGCGGGCACAGATACGCAGTATTTT. Amino acids: CASNGLAGTDTQYF. Variable domain in full (rest from reference TRBV19 and TRBJ2-3): DGGITQSPKYLFRKEGQNVTLSCEQNLNHDAMYWYRQDPGQGLRLIYYSQIVNDFQKGDIAEGYSVSREKKESFPLTVTSAQKNPTAFYLCASNGLAGTDTQYFGPGTRLTVL.

V is TRBV19 and J is TRBJ1-1, with D possibly matching TRBD1 (5 bases). This CDR3 is 15 amino acids long. The V gene lost 5 bases and the J gene lost 5 bases, with 18 bases spanning the gap. The germline V gene encodes CDR1 LNHDA and CDR2 SQIVND (reference sequence). The CDR3, as DNA: TGTGCCAGTAGTGTCGACAGTTTTCGGCTAACTGAAGCTTTCTTT. It translates to CASSVDSFRLTEAFF.

This chain uses TRBV4-1 with TRBJ2-5; 12 bases match TRBD2. CDR3 length: 17 amino acids. The trim removed 0 bases at V and 5 bases at J, leaving 7 bases unmatched. CDR1 and CDR2 (germline): MGHRA, YSYEKL. CDR3 sequence (DNA): TGCGCCAGCAGCCAAGATGGTGGACTAGCGGGACGGGAGACCCAGTACTTC. It yields the protein CASSQDGGLAGRETQYF.

This chain connects TRBV18 to TRBJ1-4, with TRBD1 as a possible D gene (6 bases). The CDR3 consists of 14 residues. The ends were cut back, 3 bases at V and 3 bases at J, with 8 bases in the middle. The germline V gene has CDR1 KGHSH and CDR2 LQKENI. Here the CDR3 reads CASSPQGSNEKLFF. The CDR3 coding sequence is TGTGCCAGCTCACCTCAGGGGTCTAATGAAAAACTGTTTTTT.

J is TRBJ2-7 and V is TRBV7-6; 7 positions match TRBD2. This CDR3 is 15 amino acids long. V trimming: 5 bases; J trimming: 3 bases; junction bases outside the gene matches: 10. Germline V gives CDR1 SGHVS, CDR2 FNYEAQ. CDR3 sequence: CASSENTGGYYEQYF. As DNA, the CDR3 is TGTGCCAGCAGCGAGAATACGGGGGGATACTACGAGCAGTACTTC.

The table lists this clone with a count of one. The gene calls are TRBV10-3 and TRBJ2-1; no reliable D call. Trimming pared 6 bases from V and 0 bases from J, leaving 27 bases between. CDR1 is ENHRY, CDR2 SYGVKD, per germline. The CDR3 consists of 20 residues. The CDR3 loop is CAISDPQTAYTTSSYNEQFF. CDR3 in DNA: TGTGCCATCAGCGACCCCCAGACGGCGTATACGACAAGCTCCTACAATGAGCAGTTCTTC.

The chain couples TRBV7-2 to TRBJ1-5; no clear D gene. Germline lookup yields CDR1 SGHTA and CDR2 FQGNSA. Trimming pared 5 bases from V and 2 bases from J, leaving 10 bases between. The CDR3 length is 14 residues. The CDR3 sequence is CASSKERGNQPQHF. The CDR3 DNA reads as TGTGCCAGCAGCAAAGAACGGGGCAATCAGCCCCAGCATTTT.

CDR3 sequence: CASSVLGGIQYF. In DNA, the CDR3 is TGTGCCAGCAGCGTTTTGGGGGGCATTCAGTACTTC. V usage is TRBV11-2 and J usage is TRBJ2-4, with a possible D match to TRBD2 (6 bases). Trimming took off 5 bases at V and 9 bases at J, with 11 bases between the two ends. CDR3 length equals 12 residues. Per germline, CDR1 SGHAT and CDR2 FQNNGV.

This chain's CDR3 is CASCLAAGKETQYF. The CDR3 DNA reads as TGCGCCAGCTGCCTAGCGGCGGGGAAAGAGACCCAGTACTTC. The chain has TRBV5-1 and TRBJ2-5; 7 bases are a match to TRBD2. The CDR3 has 14 amino acids. CDR1 and CDR2 from the germline V gene are SGHRS and YFSETQ. Trimming took 7 bases from V and 3 from J; bases not matched to a gene: 9.

The rearrangement uses TRBV4-1 and TRBJ1-2; 8 nucleotides align to TRBD1. Germline V lookup: CDR1 MGHRA, CDR2 YSYEKL. The V segment lost 0 bases and the J segment 5 bases; nucleotides outside the gene matches: 11. The length of the CDR3 is 17 residues. The CDR3 DNA reads as TGCGCCAGCAGCCAAGATAACTGGGGGACAGGACCTTATGGCTACACCTTC. Amino acid sequence: CASSQDNWGTGPYGYTF.

V usage is TRBV10-1 and J usage is TRBJ2-1; TRBD2 matches at 16 bases. The trim removed 8 bases at V and 4 bases at J, leaving 17 bases unmatched. In germline, CDR1 is WNHNN, CDR2 SYGVQD (reference sequence). The CDR3 totals 20 residues. Here the CDR3 reads CASPRGWGLAGGILYNEQFF. In DNA, the CDR3 is TGCGCCAGCCCCCGAGGGTGGGGACTAGCGGGAGGGATCTTGTACAATGAGCAGTTCTTC.

The rearrangement joins TRBV3-1 (or the pseudogene TRBV3-2) to TRBJ1-1, with 7 nucleotides matching TRBD1. Germline CDR1 LGHDT, CDR2 YNNKEL (reference sequence). This CDR3 is 16 amino acids long. The trim removed 3 bases at V and 0 bases at J, leaving 7 bases unmatched. Written as DNA, the CDR3 is TGTGCCAGCAGCCAGGGCCTGGGACAGTTGAACACTGAAGCTTTCTTT. This translates into CASSQGLGQLNTEAFF.

The chain recombines TRBV5-1 with TRBJ2-7; 10 bases agree with TRBD2. J was trimmed by 2 bases and V by 2 bases; bases with no gene match: 4. The CDR3 has 15 amino acids. Germline CDR1 and CDR2: SGHRS and YFSETQ. CDR3 sequence reads: CASSFSGLAPYEQYF. DNA of the CDR3: TGCGCCAGCAGCTTTTCGGGACTAGCGCCCTACGAGCAGTACTTC.

V and J are TRBV28 and TRBJ2-1; D ambiguous. The CDR3 runs to 15 residues. The V and J ends lost 6 bases and 2 bases respectively, with 14 bases between them. Germline values: CDR1 MDHEN, CDR2 SYDVKM. This CDR3 reads CASRPESDAYNEQFF. In DNA form, the CDR3 reads TGTGCCAGCAGGCCTGAGTCTGATGCCTACAATGAGCAGTTCTTC.

The J gene is TRBJ1-1, the V gene TRBV10-3, with unresolved D. The CDR3 is 12 amino acids. With 4 bases removed from V and 1 base from J, the gap between germline ends came to 4 bases. Per germline, CDR1 ENHRY and CDR2 SYGVKD. The CDR3 is CAISVENTEAFF. The CDR3 bases are TGTGCCATCAGTGTAGAGAACACTGAAGCTTTCTTT.